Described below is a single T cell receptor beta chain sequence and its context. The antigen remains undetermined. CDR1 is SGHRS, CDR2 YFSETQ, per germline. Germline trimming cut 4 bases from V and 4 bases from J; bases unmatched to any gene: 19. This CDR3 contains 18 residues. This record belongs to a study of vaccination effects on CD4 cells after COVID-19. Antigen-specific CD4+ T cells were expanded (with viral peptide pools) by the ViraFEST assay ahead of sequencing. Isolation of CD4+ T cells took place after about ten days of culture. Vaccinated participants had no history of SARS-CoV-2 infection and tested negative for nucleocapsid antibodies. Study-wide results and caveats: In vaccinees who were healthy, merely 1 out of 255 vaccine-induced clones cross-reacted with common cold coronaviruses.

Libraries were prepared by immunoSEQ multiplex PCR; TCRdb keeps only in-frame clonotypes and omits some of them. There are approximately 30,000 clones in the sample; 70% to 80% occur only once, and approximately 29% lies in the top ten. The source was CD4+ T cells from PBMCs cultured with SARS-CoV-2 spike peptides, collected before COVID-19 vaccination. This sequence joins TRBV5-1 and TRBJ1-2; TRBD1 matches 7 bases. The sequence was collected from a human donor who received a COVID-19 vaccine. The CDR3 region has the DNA TGCGCCAGCAGCCCCTATAGCAAGACAGGGACAGAGGGCTATGGCTACACCTTC. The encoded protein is CASSPYSKTGTEGYGYTF.